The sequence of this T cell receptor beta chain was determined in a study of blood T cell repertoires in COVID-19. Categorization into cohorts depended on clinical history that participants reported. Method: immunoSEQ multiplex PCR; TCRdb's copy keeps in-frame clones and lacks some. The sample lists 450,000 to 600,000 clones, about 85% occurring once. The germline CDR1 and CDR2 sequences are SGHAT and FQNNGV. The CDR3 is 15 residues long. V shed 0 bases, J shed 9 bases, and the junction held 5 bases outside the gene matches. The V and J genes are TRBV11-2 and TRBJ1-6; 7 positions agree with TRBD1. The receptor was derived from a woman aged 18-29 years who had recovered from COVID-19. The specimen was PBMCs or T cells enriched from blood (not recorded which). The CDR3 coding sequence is TGTGCCAGCAGCTTAGATGGGACAGAGGGTTCACCCCTCCACTTT. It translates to CASSLDGTEGSPLHF.